The source of this T cell receptor beta chain is a study of T-cell memory formation after mild COVID-19 (dated by TCRdb to about 2021). Study-level background: Most TCR sequence clusters were specific to one of the two donors. In a couple of donors, T-cell clones that expanded and contracted after mild COVID-19 were tracked by sequencing TCRalpha and TCRbeta repertoires over time. Two young, previously healthy adult volunteers made up the cohort, one male and one female.

A distance of 8 bases separates the germline ends of V and J, which lose 1 base and 8 bases respectively. The CDR3 spans 13 residues, from the cysteine through the phenylalanine. Only the CDR3 region is kept as DNA, spanning 39 bases read in frame from base 1. Sequencing took place on an Illumina NovaSeq 6000. cDNA libraries for TCRalpha and TCRbeta were prepared by 5'RACE using constant-segment primers, with sample barcodes and unique molecular identifiers added. RNA was extracted from every sample with Trizol reagent. Amplification of the libraries took two PCR steps, and the second step added a second sample barcode plus Illumina TruSeq adapters. Libraries were sequenced on an Illumina NovaSeq with 2 x 150 bp paired-end reads. For the original study's pipeline: Reads were demultiplexed and collapsed into UMI-guided consensus sequences with migec v1.2.7. With mixcr v2.1.11, UMI consensuses were aligned to TRA and TRB V and J templates and assembled into clonotypes. A clonotype was counted as expanded or contracted only if both edgeR and NoisET called the change significant, with noise models trained on biological replicates. edgeR calls used a false discovery rate-adjusted p below 0.01 and a log2 fold-change threshold of 1. As an exploratory analysis of dynamics, PCA with hierarchical clustering was applied to max-normalized trajectories of the 1000 most abundant clonotypes. The CD4 or CD8 phenotype of responding clones was assigned using the separately sequenced CD4+ and CD8+ repertoires. Starting from the raw public reads, TCRdb applied fastp trimming at Q25, assembled clones with MiXCR and retained in-frame beta chains. Every CDR3 protein is listed once, alongside the most common genes and DNA of its rows. The V and J calls shown here were made by TCRdb, not taken from the authors' results. This sample comprises approximately 250,000 distinct CDR3 sequences, around 15% of them detected only once. The ten largest make up roughly 20% of the sample.

Ficoll-Paque density gradient centrifugation was used to isolate PBMCs. This clonotype was seen only a few times. Its antigen remains undetermined. Base qualities are not recorded, but no much larger clone differs from it by a single base. Beyond this particular receptor, the publication reports: The detection of some responding clones in pre-infection memory suggests that pre-existing cross-reactive memory T cells joined the SARS-CoV-2 response. Contracting CD4+ clones were found mainly in CM and EM memory subsets, while CD8+ clones were enriched in EMRA. The study included only a couple of mild cases, and larger cohorts that include severe cases with pre-infection samples were judged to be necessary. SARS-CoV-2 specificity of the second-wave clones peaking on day 37 was not confirmed. Balanced CD4/CD8 phenotypes were observed for clones contracting from day 15 to 85, whereas a bias towards CD4+ was observed for a second wave of clones expanding from day 15 to 37.

The sequencing sample was made of PBMCs or a T cell subset sorted from them (not recorded which). The chain was built from TRBV12-3 or TRBV12-4 and TRBJ2-2; the D gene is not confidently resolved. The sequence was collected from a young man who had mild COVID-19 (a few samples of this study predate the infection). The sample titles of this study are shuffled in the database, so cell type and time point are left out; the donor was told from shared clones. Read as DNA, the sequence is TGTGCCAGCAGTTTAGACCCCGAGGGGGAGCTGTTTTTT. It translates to CASSLDPEGELFF.